This entry lists 27 T cell receptor beta chains sequenced from one sample in a study of T cell repertoires in cytomegalovirus infection. TCRdb fed the reads into MiXCR, producing one record per CDR3 protein. The sample has hundreds of thousands of distinct CDR3 sequences, about a third seen once. Their antigens remain unidentified. Sequencing was performed on cultured CD8+ T cells from PBMCs, taken from culture after CMV antigen stimulation. These receptors were collected from a human donor in good health (CMV status not recorded). Some clones in this sample may be carry-over from other donors' samples.

V usage is TRBV29-1 and J usage is TRBJ2-7; TRBD2 is a possible D gene (6 bases). The germline CDR1 and CDR2 sequences are SQVTM and ANQGSEA. V lost 6 bases and J 3 bases, leaving 9 bases between the germline ends. The CDR3 sequence is 11 residues long. The CDR3 region is CSVPGSYEQYF. CDR3 coding DNA: TGCAGCGTCCCCGGGAGCTACGAGCAGTACTTC.

This clonotype was recorded a few times. The rearrangement uses TRBV6-1 and TRBJ1-1; no firm D call. Germline CDR1 MNHNS, CDR2 SASEGT. Trimming pared 5 bases from V and 1 base from J, leaving 11 bases between. This CDR3 has 14 residues. The chain's CDR3 is CASSFYDPNTEAFF. The CDR3 DNA follows: TGTGCCAGCAGTTTTTATGATCCGAACACTGAAGCTTTCTTT.

The chain links TRBV6-2 or TRBV6-3 to TRBJ2-1; the D gene is possibly TRBD2 (6 bases). Germline V gene data show CDR1 as MNHEY and CDR2 as SVGEGT. The CDR3 sequence is 17 residues long. V lost 0 bases to trimming and J lost 3 bases, with 15 bases between them. The CDR3 coding sequence is TGTGCCAGCAGTTACTCGCCATGGCGGGGTATCTACAATGAGCAGTTCTTC. Translation gives CASSYSPWRGIYNEQFF.

The J gene is TRBJ2-1, the V gene TRBV20-1; the match to TRBD2 covers 12 bases. The V gene's germline CDR1 is DFQATT and CDR2 SNEGSKA (reference sequence). Trimming cost V 2 bases and J 5 bases; bases outside gene matches: 13. CDR3 length equals 18 residues. DNA for the CDR3: TGCAGTGCTAGAATCCCCCGGACTAGCGGGGTATCCCACAATGAGCAGTTCTTC. Its translation: CSARIPRTSGVSHNEQFF.

This clonotype was picked up a small number of times. This rearrangement joins TRBV27 to TRBJ2-3, with 7 nucleotides matching TRBD2. The CDR3 consists of 17 residues. With V trimmed by 6 bases and J by 1 base, 13 bases remained unmatched. Looked up from germline, CDR1 is MNHEY and CDR2 is SMNVEV (reference sequence). CDR3 protein: CASRPQWRAGGTDTQYF. As DNA, the CDR3 is TGTGCCAGCAGGCCCCAATGGAGGGCGGGGGGCACAGATACGCAGTATTTT.

The chain joins TRBV29-1 to TRBJ1-2; 9 bases line up with TRBD1. The CDR3 totals 14 residues. From germline, CDR1 is SQVTM and CDR2 ANQGSEA. V trimming: 6 bases; J trimming: 3 bases; junction bases outside the gene matches: 8. The CDR3 loop reads CSVHGQGKDYGYTF. The DNA of the CDR3 is TGCAGCGTCCACGGACAGGGGAAGGACTATGGCTACACCTTC.

This clonotype was picked up one time. The chain uses TRBV20-1 and TRBJ1-1; maybe TRBD1 (5 bases). CDR3 length equals 17 residues. The V gene's germline CDR1 is DFQATT and CDR2 SNEGSKA (reference sequence). V was trimmed by 0 bases and J by 0 bases, leaving 17 bases between them. CDR3 residues: CSARDRGGLRLNTEAFF. CDR3 in DNA: TGCAGTGCTAGAGATCGGGGGGGGTTAAGACTGAACACTGAAGCTTTCTTT.

The rearrangement links TRBV18 to TRBJ1-3; D gene uncertain. V was pared by 3 bases and J by 0 bases, with 9 bases between. Germline lookup yields CDR1 KGHSH and CDR2 LQKENI. CDR3 length equals 15 residues. CDR3 sequence: CASSPELSSGNTIYF. As DNA, the CDR3 is TGTGCCAGCTCACCCGAGTTGAGCTCTGGAAACACCATATATTTT.

This rearrangement joins TRBV19 to TRBJ2-7; 11 bases line up with TRBD1. Germline assignment: CDR1 LNHDA and CDR2 SQIVND (reference sequence). The CDR3 has 13 residues. The CDR3 nucleotides are TGTGCAAGTCCGGGACAGGGGGATGTTAAGCAGTACGTC. This encodes CASPGQGDVKQYV.

The V and J genes are TRBV18 and TRBJ2-1, with 10 bases identical to TRBD2. The CDR3 has 15 residues. V dropped 0 bases and J dropped 9; count of bases not matched to a gene: 5. Germline V gives CDR1 KGHSH, CDR2 LQKENI. CDR3 DNA sequence: TGTGCCAGCTCACCACCGGCAGCGGGGGGGCTTGAGCAGTTCTTC. It translates to CASSPPAAGGLEQFF. Complete variable domain (other parts from reference TRBV18 and TRBJ2-1): NAGVMQNPRHLVRRRGQEARLRCSPMKGHSHVYWYRQLPEEGLKFMVYLQKENIIDESGMPKERFSAEFPKEGPSILRIQQVVRGDSAAYFCASSPPAAGGLEQFFGPGTRLTVL.

In its sample, this clonotype was seen a few times. This chain uses TRBV7-6 with TRBJ2-5, with 11 nucleotides matching TRBD2. CDR3 length equals 18 residues. CDR1 is SGHVS and CDR2 is FNYEAQ in the germline V gene. V dropped 1 base and J dropped 2; count of bases not matched to a gene: 9. This CDR3 reads CASSLDGPSGGLQETQYF. CDR3 DNA sequence: TGTGCCAGCAGCTTAGATGGGCCTAGCGGGGGGCTGCAAGAGACCCAGTACTTC.

The chain joins TRBV19 to TRBJ1-1; possible D gene TRBD1, 5 bases. The CDR3 loop spans 15 amino acids. V lost 3 bases to trimming and J lost 1 base, with 12 bases between them. The V gene's germline CDR1 is LNHDA and CDR2 SQIVND (reference sequence). This chain's CDR3 is CASSIALGRNTEAFF. The CDR3 region has the DNA TGTGCCAGTAGTATTGCCCTGGGGCGGAACACTGAAGCTTTCTTT.

V usage is TRBV2 and J usage is TRBJ2-5, with 10 bases identical to TRBD2. V dropped 6 bases and J dropped 3; count of bases not matched to a gene: 1. Per germline, CDR1 SNHLY and CDR2 FYNNEI. The CDR3 spans 13 residues. In DNA, the CDR3 is TGTGCCAGCAGACTAGCGGGGAAAGAGACCCAGTACTTC. Its protein is CASRLAGKETQYF.

V gene TRBV28 combines with J gene TRBJ1-6; 7 bases align to TRBD1. Germline CDR1 reads MDHEN; CDR2 reads SYDVKM. Losses at the gene ends were 5 bases for V and 7 bases for J; bases not matched to a gene: 8. This CDR3 has 15 residues. The CDR3 loop reads CASSMLTGTNSPLHF. In DNA form, the CDR3 reads TGTGCCAGCAGTATGCTGACAGGGACCAATTCACCCCTCCACTTT.

This clonotype has more than one count but fewer than ten. This chain uses TRBV2 with TRBJ1-1; D remains ambiguous. The CDR3 has 15 residues. CDR1 and CDR2 (germline): SNHLY, FYNNEI. V lost 2 bases and J 0 bases, leaving 10 bases between the germline ends. This CDR3 is CASSESNPLNTEAFF. DNA for the CDR3: TGTGCCAGCAGTGAATCCAACCCCCTGAACACTGAAGCTTTCTTT.

The CDR3 reads CASSPNSSSYNSPLHF. The CDR3 DNA reads as TGTGCCAGCAGCCCAAACTCGAGCTCCTATAATTCACCCCTCCACTTT. V is TRBV28 and J is TRBJ1-6, with D uncertain. This CDR3 has 16 residues. The ends were cut back, 6 bases at V and 0 bases at J, with 12 bases in the middle. CDR1 is MDHEN and CDR2 is SYDVKM in the germline V gene.

The V and J genes are TRBV28 and TRBJ1-1, with 8 bases fitting TRBD1. The J segment lost 2 bases and the V segment lost 6 bases, leaving 5 bases of the junction unmatched. There are 14 residues in the CDR3. The germline CDR1 and CDR2 sequences are MDHEN and SYDVKM. The CDR3 here is CASSHRGGNTEAFF. The CDR3 region has the DNA TGTGCCAGCAGCCACAGGGGGGGTAACACTGAAGCTTTCTTT.

Worth noting for this clonotype: Since no conserved phenylalanine or tryptophan closes the CDR3, a read error is the likely cause. The chain couples TRBV6-2 or TRBV6-3 to TRBJ2-3, with unresolved D. The germline V gene has CDR1 MNHEY and CDR2 SVGEGT. V lost 6 bases to trimming and J lost 6 bases, with 19 bases between them. There are 15 residues in the CDR3. The CDR3 loop is CASSRSQPARDTQYY. The CDR3 region has the DNA TGTGCCAGCAGCAGATCCCAGCCGGCGAGGGATACGCAGTATTAT.

In this sample, this clonotype turned up a few times. V gene TRBV29-1 combines with J gene TRBJ2-1, with a possible D match to TRBD1 (7 bases). Germline V CDR1 and CDR2: SQVTM, ANQGSEA. The CDR3 runs to 14 residues. V lost 1 base and J lost 5, with 12 bases in between. CDR3 protein: CSVEGEDRNNEQFF. DNA for the CDR3: TGCAGCGTTGAAGGGGAGGACAGGAACAATGAGCAGTTCTTC.

This sequence joins TRBV14 and TRBJ1-1, with 10 positions matching TRBD1. From germline, CDR1 is SGHDN and CDR2 FVKESK. V lost 4 bases and J lost 4; bases outside the gene matches: 6. The CDR3 extends over 15 amino acids. CDR3 bases: TGTGCCAGCAGCCCCCTAGGACAGGGGGTCACTGAAGCTTTCTTT. Its translation is CASSPLGQGVTEAFF.

This clonotype was seen more than once but under ten times. The chain recombines TRBV7-6 with TRBJ2-7; D gene ambiguous. Germline CDR1 reads SGHVS; CDR2 reads FNYEAQ. Deletions cut 1 base from V and 3 bases from J, with 7 bases between. The CDR3 runs to 13 residues. CDR3 DNA: TGTGCCAGCAGCTTAGATGGCAACTACGAGCAGTACTTC. Protein: CASSLDGNYEQYF.

The CDR3 is CASSEVGQGYEQYF. CDR3 DNA sequence: TGTGCCAGCAGTGAAGTAGGCCAGGGCTACGAGCAGTACTTC. This chain joins TRBV6-1 and TRBJ2-7; perhaps TRBD1 as D (5 bases). V was shortened by 1 base and J by 3 bases, with 10 bases between the two germline ends. Per germline, CDR1 MNHNS and CDR2 SASEGT. The length of the CDR3 is 14 residues.

The rearrangement links TRBV7-9 to TRBJ1-4; possible D gene TRBD1, 6 bases. Germline V lookup: CDR1 SEHNR, CDR2 FQNEAQ (reference sequence). The CDR3 sequence is 14 residues long. With 1 base removed from V and 8 bases from J, the gap between germline ends came to 11 bases. CDR3 bases: TGTGCCAGCAGCTTAGAGCTGGACAGAGAAAAACTGTTTTTT. Translated: CASSLELDREKLFF.

This clonotype was recorded many times. The V gene is TRBV12-3 or TRBV12-4, the J gene TRBJ2-3, with D possibly being TRBD2 (6 bases). V lost 6 bases, J lost 0 bases, and 13 bases lay in between. The CDR3 runs to 15 residues. The CDR3 DNA sequence: TGTGCCAGCAGGCCGGGACTCTTTAGCACAGATACGCAGTATTTT. This translates into CASRPGLFSTDTQYF.

The table lists this clonotype with a few counts. The genes are TRBV6-5 and TRBJ2-1, with 7 bases lining up with TRBD2. The CDR3 extends over 11 amino acids. Looked up from germline, CDR1 is MNHEY and CDR2 is SVGAGI. J was trimmed by 8 bases and V by 6 bases; bases with no gene match: 1. DNA for the CDR3: TGTGCCAGCAGACGGGGGGATGAGCAGTTCTTC. It is translated as CASRRGDEQFF.

The chain uses TRBV27 and TRBJ2-1; D remains unclear. V dropped 3 bases and J dropped 4 bases, with 10 bases sitting between them. The CDR3 spans 14 residues. Germline V gives CDR1 MNHEY, CDR2 SMNVEV (reference sequence). CDR3 sequence: CASSFDPEYNEQFF. CDR3 nucleotide sequence: TGTGCCAGCAGTTTTGACCCAGAATACAATGAGCAGTTCTTC.

The CDR3 DNA sequence: TGTGCCAGCATACTTGGTTTCCAAGAGACCCAGTACTTC. Translated, it gives CASILGFQETQYF. J is TRBJ2-5 and V is TRBV6-5; D ambiguous. The CDR3 spans 13 residues. V was pared by 7 bases and J by 1 base, with 10 bases between. Germline values: CDR1 MNHEY, CDR2 SVGAGI.